This T cell receptor beta chain was sequenced for a study of blood T cells in healthy people across ages. Study-wide findings and caveats: Among T cells, TCR beta diversity per million cells dropped roughly linearly as age rose.

Using a J-beta primer mix together with a sample-barcoded 5' primer, a second PCR was run for roughly 6 to 11 cycles. TCRdb processed the 5' RACE reads anew with MiXCR; each CDR3 protein has one entry. This table has about 650,000 distinct CDR3 sequences, roughly 30% appearing once. Regarding this clonotype: Its antigen remains unknown. Being one base from a much bigger clone, this may be a read error.

The J segment lost 7 bases and the V segment lost 4 bases, leaving 12 bases of the junction unmatched. Germline V CDR1 and CDR2: MNHNS, SASEGT. The CDR3 runs 15 residues. Sample: blood. The J gene is TRBJ2-7, the V gene TRBV6-1, with 8 bases that match TRBD2. The receptor was derived from a woman older than 75 in good health. The CDR3 coding sequence is TGTGCCAGCAGTGGAATAGCGGGGCTCAACAATGAGCAGTACTTC. Its protein is CASSGIAGLNNEQYF.